The entry below gives a single TCR beta chain sequence along with its context. This sample is part of a study of neurological immune-mediated disorders. Described time point: longitudinal time-point 2. From the 5' RACE reads, TCRdb called clonotypes with MiXCR, one entry per CDR3 protein. The sample shows some 80,000 distinct CDR3 sequences, more than 5% of them seen only once. The germline V and J ends were trimmed by 6 bases and 4 bases, with 16 bases remaining between them. The CDR3 consists of 15 residues. The sample comprised PBMCs. The V gene is TRBV12-3 or TRBV12-4, the J gene TRBJ1-5, with D unclear. The TCR comes from a woman aged 60 to 75 with multiple sclerosis. The CDR3, as DNA: TGTGCCAGCAGCTTTACCATTGGGCGGAATCAGCCCCAGCATTTT. This gives the protein CASSFTIGRNQPQHF.